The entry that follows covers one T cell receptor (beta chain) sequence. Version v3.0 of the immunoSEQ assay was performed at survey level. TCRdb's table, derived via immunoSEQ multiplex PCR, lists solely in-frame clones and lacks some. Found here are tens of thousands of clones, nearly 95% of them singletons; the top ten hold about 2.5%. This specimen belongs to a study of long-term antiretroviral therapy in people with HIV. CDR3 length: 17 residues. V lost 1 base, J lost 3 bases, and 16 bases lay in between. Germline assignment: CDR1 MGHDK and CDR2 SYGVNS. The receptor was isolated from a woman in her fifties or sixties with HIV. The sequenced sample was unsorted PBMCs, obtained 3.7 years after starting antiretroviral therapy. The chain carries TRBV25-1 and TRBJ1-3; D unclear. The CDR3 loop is CASSEFNGKNVGNTIYF. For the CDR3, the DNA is TGTGCCAGCAGTGAATTTAACGGAAAGAACGTTGGAAACACCATATATTTT.